The next 26 T cell receptor beta chains were all read from a single sample in a study of shared clonotypes between healthy human individuals. The naive CD8 population came from CD45RO-negative cells selected for CCR7, without terminally differentiated effector memory CD45RA+ cells. Clones were sequenced by immunoSEQ multiplex PCR, and TCRdb holds only the in-frame ones, with some missing. Of under 600,000 clones detected, nearly 98% appear once; the ten largest clones hold 0.3%. The source material was naive CD8+ T cells sorted from blood. These receptors were taken from a man aged 25-45 years in good health.

This chain connects TRBV7-9 to TRBJ1-1; 7 bases match TRBD1. In germline, CDR1 is SEHNR, CDR2 FQNEAQ (reference sequence). Trimming cost V 1 base and J 3 bases; bases outside gene matches: 5. This CDR3 is built from 15 residues. CDR3 sequence: CASSLEGAGYTEAFF. The CDR3 coding sequence is TGTGCCAGCAGCTTAGAGGGGGCGGGGTACACTGAAGCTTTCTTT.

This chain links TRBV5-1 with TRBJ1-3; D is undetermined. There are 14 residues in the CDR3. Trimming removed 2 bases at V and 0 bases at J, with 6 bases between. Germline loops: CDR1 SGHRS, CDR2 YFSETQ. The CDR3 region has the DNA TGCGCCAGCAGCTTAGACTACTCTGGAAACACCATATATTTT. As protein: CASSLDYSGNTIYF. The variable domain in full, with the rest retrieved from reference TRBV5-1 and TRBJ1-3, is KAGVTQTPRYLIKTRGQQVTLSCSPISGHRSVSWYQQTPGQGLQFLFEYFSETQRNKGNFPGRFSGRQFSNSRSEMNVSTLELGDSALYLCASSLDYSGNTIYFGEGSWLTVV.

This chain links TRBV6-5 with TRBJ2-3; the match to TRBD2 covers 12 bases. The length of the CDR3 is 15 residues. Germline V gives CDR1 MNHEY, CDR2 SVGAGI. The ends lost 5 bases at V and 5 bases at J; junction bases unmatched: 5. In nucleotides, the CDR3 is TGTGCCAGCAGTCGGACTAGCGGGAAAGAAGATACGCAGTATTTT. It specifies CASSRTSGKEDTQYF.

The J gene is TRBJ2-6, the V gene TRBV30, with a tentative D call TRBD2 (5 bases). There are 19 residues in the CDR3. Germline V gives CDR1 GTSNPN, CDR2 SVGIG (reference sequence). Trimming took 2 bases from V and 2 from J, leaving 22 bases between them. CDR3 sequence reads: CAWSSFVSADSAGANVLTF. The DNA of the CDR3 is TGTGCCTGGAGTTCCTTTGTTAGCGCCGATAGTGCTGGGGCCAACGTCCTGACTTTC.

The chain links TRBV27 to TRBJ2-3; weak D call: TRBD2 (6 bases). V lost 7 bases and J lost 5, with 25 bases in between. The CDR3 consists of 17 residues. CDR1 and CDR2 (germline): MNHEY, SMNVEV (reference sequence). Here the CDR3 DNA reads TGTGCCAGCAACCCTTTAGGGGAGGTGGGGTCTCTAGATACGCAGTATTTT. It encodes CASNPLGEVGSLDTQYF.

This clone has just one count. In DNA form, the CDR3 reads TGCGCCAGCAGCCAGAGGGGACTAGCGGCCTACGAGCAGTACTTC. Translation gives CASSQRGLAAYEQYF. The chain joins TRBV4-1 to TRBJ2-7, with 11 bases identical to TRBD2. V trimming: 3 bases; J trimming: 2 bases; junction bases outside the gene matches: 3. Germline-derived CDR1 and CDR2 are MGHRA and YSYEKL. CDR3 size: 15 residues.

The rearrangement joins TRBV6-5 to TRBJ2-7; D might be TRBD1 (5 bases). The germline CDR1 and CDR2 sequences are MNHEY and SVGAGI. This CDR3 contains 13 residues. V was cut by 2 bases and J by 1 base, with 6 bases left in between. The chain's CDR3 is CASSYDSSYEQYF. As DNA, the CDR3 is TGTGCCAGCAGTTACGACAGTTCCTACGAGCAGTACTTC.

The chain has TRBV30 and TRBJ1-3; D is ambiguous. V was cut by 3 bases and J by 0 bases, with 6 bases left in between. Germline V gene lookup returns CDR1 GTSNPN and CDR2 SVGIG (reference sequence). The CDR3 runs to 13 residues. The CDR3 DNA reads as TGTGCCTGGAGCCGGGACTCTGGAAACACCATATATTTT. This encodes CAWSRDSGNTIYF.

The rearrangement uses TRBV11-2 and TRBJ2-7; 12 nucleotides match TRBD2. Losses at the gene ends were 3 bases for V and 3 bases for J; bases not matched to a gene: 3. Germline CDR1 is SGHAT and CDR2 is FQNNGV. The CDR3 runs 15 residues. This chain's CDR3 is CASSFSSGRDYEQYF. The DNA of the CDR3 is TGTGCCAGCAGCTTCTCTAGCGGGAGGGACTACGAGCAGTACTTC.

The chain has TRBV11-2 and TRBJ2-4; TRBD2 matches at 12 bases. V lost 2 bases to trimming and J lost 0 bases; unmatched junction nucleotides: 5. This CDR3 has 18 amino acids. CDR1 is SGHAT, CDR2 FQNNGV, per germline. The CDR3 DNA reads as TGTGCCAGCAGCTTATTTCTAGCGGGAGGGTTAGCCAAAAACATTCAGTACTTC. Translated: CASSLFLAGGLAKNIQYF.

The gene calls are TRBV6-5 and TRBJ2-2; D gene uncertain. Trimming stripped 5 bases from V and 5 bases from J, with 9 bases between. The CDR3 is 13 amino acids. Germline V gives CDR1 MNHEY, CDR2 SVGAGI. The CDR3 protein is CASSNPYTGELFF. The CDR3 bases are TGTGCCAGCAGTAACCCGTATACCGGGGAGCTGTTTTTT.

This clone showed up just a few times. This chain joins TRBV27 and TRBJ2-7; D might be TRBD1 or TRBD2, each matching 5 bases. Trimming left V 6 bases short and J 3 bases short, with 12 bases between. Germline V gene sequence: CDR1 MNHEY, CDR2 SMNVEV (reference sequence). The CDR3 runs 13 residues. This CDR3 is CASSARGLYEQYF. The DNA of the CDR3 is TGTGCCAGCAGCGCACGGGGCCTCTACGAGCAGTACTTC.

This chain connects TRBV5-5 to TRBJ2-7; the D gene is possibly TRBD1 (6 bases). Germline V lookup: CDR1 SGHKS, CDR2 YYEKEE (reference sequence). The V end lost 5 bases, the J end lost 2 bases, and 14 bases lay between the germline ends. The CDR3 spans 14 residues. The CDR3 DNA reads as TGTGCCAGCAGGGCAACGCCAGGGGCCTACGAGCAGTACTTC. Protein product: CASRATPGAYEQYF.

V usage is TRBV13 and J usage is TRBJ1-2; maybe TRBD1 (6 bases). V dropped 0 bases and J dropped 8 bases, with 16 bases sitting between them. Germline V gene data show CDR1 as PRHDT and CDR2 as FYEKMQ (reference sequence). The length of the CDR3 is 15 residues. The chain's CDR3 is CASSLGRGRSPGYTF. The CDR3 DNA follows: TGTGCCAGCAGCTTAGGACGGGGGCGATCCCCCGGCTACACCTTC. The whole variable domain, remainder taken from reference TRBV13 and TRBJ1-2, is AAGVIQSPRHLIKEKRETATLKCYPIPRHDTVYWYQQGPGQDPQFLISFYEKMQSDKGSIPDRFSAQQFSDYHSELNMSSLELGDSALYFCASSLGRGRSPGYTFGSGTRLTVV.

The chain links TRBV6-5 to TRBJ2-1, with D possibly TRBD2 on 6 matching bases. Germline V gives CDR1 MNHEY, CDR2 SVGAGI. Trimming pared 0 bases from V and 5 bases from J, leaving 11 bases between. CDR3 length equals 15 residues. The CDR3 DNA follows: TGTGCCAGCAGTTACTCTCCTAGCGCTAACAATGAGCAGTTCTTC. The encoded protein is CASSYSPSANNEQFF.

The table lists this clone with a count of one. The CDR3, as DNA: TGCAGTACCCGACTAGCGGATAACACCGGGGAGCTGTTTTTT. Translating gives CSTRLADNTGELFF. The chain has TRBV29-1 and TRBJ2-2, with 9 bases that match TRBD2. The CDR3 runs 14 residues. Germline values: CDR1 SQVTM, CDR2 ANQGSEA.

This chain joins TRBV6-5 and TRBJ2-4; perhaps TRBD2 as D (6 bases). Germline V gene lookup returns CDR1 MNHEY and CDR2 SVGAGI. This CDR3 is built from 13 residues. The V end lost 5 bases, the J end lost 6 bases, and 11 bases lay between the germline ends. CDR3 amino acids: CASSPDGGNIQYF. Written as DNA, the CDR3 is TGTGCCAGCAGTCCAGACGGGGGAAACATTCAGTACTTC.

The rearrangement links TRBV10-2 to TRBJ1-2; 8 nucleotides align to TRBD1. The CDR3 is 14 amino acids. V dropped 5 bases and J dropped 5; count of bases not matched to a gene: 7. Looked up from germline, CDR1 is WSHSY and CDR2 is SAAADI. CDR3 in amino acids: CASSRDRFYYGYTF. CDR3 coding DNA: TGCGCCAGCAGTAGGGACAGGTTCTATTATGGCTACACCTTC.

This clone was recorded only once. The chain employs TRBV15 and TRBJ2-7; 10 bases match TRBD1. J was trimmed by 4 bases and V by 9 bases; bases with no gene match: 6. From germline, CDR1 is LNHNV and CDR2 YYDKDF (reference sequence). The CDR3 extends over 13 amino acids. CDR3 DNA: TGTGCCACGACCGGGACAGGGGCGTACGAGCAGTACTTC. As protein: CATTGTGAYEQYF.

This clone was observed a single time. This sequence joins TRBV5-4 and TRBJ1-1, with 7 positions matching TRBD1. The trim removed 4 bases at V and 4 bases at J, leaving 7 bases unmatched. The CDR3 sequence is 14 residues long. Per germline, CDR1 SGHNT and CDR2 YYREEE (reference sequence). The CDR3, as DNA: TGTGCCAGCAGCCCTTGGACAGGCGGCACTGAAGCTTTCTTT. Protein product: CASSPWTGGTEAFF.

The gene calls are TRBV7-3 and TRBJ2-5; 9 bases fit TRBD1. V lost 5 bases to trimming and J lost 1 base; unmatched junction nucleotides: 8. Germline V lookup: CDR1 SGHTA, CDR2 FQGTGA. The CDR3 totals 16 residues. The CDR3 protein is CASSNLVTGGQETQYF. CDR3 coding DNA: TGTGCCAGCAGCAACCTAGTGACAGGGGGCCAAGAGACCCAGTACTTC.

J is TRBJ2-5 and V is TRBV5-1; 12 nucleotides line up with TRBD1. The CDR3 extends over 17 amino acids. J was trimmed by 2 bases and V by 3 bases; bases with no gene match: 8. Germline CDR1 is SGHRS and CDR2 is YFSETQ. The DNA for the CDR3 is TGCGCCAGCAGCTCGGTGGGACAGGGGGCTCCACAAGAGACCCAGTACTTC. Residues: CASSSVGQGAPQETQYF. Using reference TRBV5-1 and TRBJ2-5 for the parts outside the CDR3, the full variable domain is KAGVTQTPRYLIKTRGQQVTLSCSPISGHRSVSWYQQTPGQGLQFLFEYFSETQRNKGNFPGRFSGRQFSNSRSEMNVSTLELGDSALYLCASSSVGQGAPQETQYFGPGTRLLVL.

CDR3 residues: CASKGDSANTEAFF. The CDR3 coding sequence is TGTGCCAGCAAGGGGGACTCGGCGAACACTGAAGCTTTCTTT. The V and J genes are TRBV5-4 and TRBJ1-1; maybe TRBD1 (6 bases). The CDR3 has 14 amino acids. V was trimmed by 6 bases and J by 1 base, leaving 13 bases between them. The germline gives CDR1 SGHNT, CDR2 YYREEE (reference sequence).

The chain couples TRBV9 to TRBJ2-7, with 7 positions matching TRBD2. Germline V gene lookup returns CDR1 SGDLS and CDR2 YYNGEE. V lost 7 bases, J lost 3 bases, and 7 bases stayed unmatched. The length of the CDR3 is 13 residues. CDR3 DNA sequence: TGTGCCAGCGGCGGGGGAGCGGGCTACGAGCAGTACTTC. Translated: CASGGGAGYEQYF.

This clone was detected once. The CDR3 region has the DNA TGTGCCAGCAGCGTAGGCTCTAGCGGGAAGGCCTACGAGCAGTACTTC. Amino acid sequence: CASSVGSSGKAYEQYF. V usage is TRBV9 and J usage is TRBJ2-7, with 9 nucleotides matching TRBD2. The V gene's germline CDR1 is SGDLS and CDR2 YYNGEE. The CDR3 is made up of 16 amino acids. The V gene end was trimmed by 0 bases and the J gene end by 2 bases; junction bases not matched to a gene: 6.

CDR3 amino acids: CASSFRLTYEQYF. CDR3 coding DNA: TGTGCCAGCAGTTTTCGACTTACCTACGAGCAGTACTTC. The chain combines TRBV27 with TRBJ2-7; D not resolved. Germline CDR1 reads MNHEY; CDR2 reads SMNVEV (reference sequence). The V and J ends lost 3 bases and 2 bases respectively, with 8 bases between them. This CDR3 region has 13 residues.